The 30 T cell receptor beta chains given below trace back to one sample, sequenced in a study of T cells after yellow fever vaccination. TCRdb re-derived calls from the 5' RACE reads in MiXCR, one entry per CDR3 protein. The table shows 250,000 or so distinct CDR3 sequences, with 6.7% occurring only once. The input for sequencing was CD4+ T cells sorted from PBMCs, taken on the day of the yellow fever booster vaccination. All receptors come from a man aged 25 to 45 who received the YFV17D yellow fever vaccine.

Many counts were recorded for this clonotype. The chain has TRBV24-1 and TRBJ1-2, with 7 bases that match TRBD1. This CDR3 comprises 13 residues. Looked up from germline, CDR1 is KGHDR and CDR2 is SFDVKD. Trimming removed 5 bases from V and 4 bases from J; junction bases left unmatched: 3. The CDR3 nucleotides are TGTGCCACCAGTGCTCAGGGGGGCTATGGCTACACCTTC. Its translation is CATSAQGGYGYTF.

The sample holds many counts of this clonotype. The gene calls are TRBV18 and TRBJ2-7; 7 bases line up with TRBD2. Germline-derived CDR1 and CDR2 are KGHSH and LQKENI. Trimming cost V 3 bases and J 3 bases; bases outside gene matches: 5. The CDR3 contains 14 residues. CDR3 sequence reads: CASSPSREVYEQYF. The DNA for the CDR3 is TGTGCCAGCTCACCGTCCCGGGAGGTCTACGAGCAGTACTTC. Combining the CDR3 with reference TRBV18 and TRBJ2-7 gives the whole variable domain NAGVMQNPRHLVRRRGQEARLRCSPMKGHSHVYWYRQLPEEGLKFMVYLQKENIIDESGMPKERFSAEFPKEGPSILRIQQVVRGDSAAYFCASSPSREVYEQYFGPGTRLTVT.

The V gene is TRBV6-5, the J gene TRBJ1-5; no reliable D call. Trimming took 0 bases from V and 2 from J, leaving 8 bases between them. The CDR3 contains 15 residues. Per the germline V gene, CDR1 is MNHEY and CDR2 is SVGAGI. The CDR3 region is CASSYSVYGNQPQHF. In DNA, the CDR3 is TGTGCCAGCAGTTACTCGGTCTATGGCAATCAGCCCCAGCATTTT.

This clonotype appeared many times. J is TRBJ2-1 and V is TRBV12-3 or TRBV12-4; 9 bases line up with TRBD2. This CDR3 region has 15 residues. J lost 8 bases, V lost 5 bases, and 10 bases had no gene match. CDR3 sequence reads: CASSPPGLAHYEQFF. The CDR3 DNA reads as TGTGCCAGCAGTCCTCCGGGACTAGCTCATTATGAGCAGTTCTTC.

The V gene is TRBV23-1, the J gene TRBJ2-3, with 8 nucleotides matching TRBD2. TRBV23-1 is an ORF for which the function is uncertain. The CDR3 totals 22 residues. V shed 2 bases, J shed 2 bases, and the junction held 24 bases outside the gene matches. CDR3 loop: CASSQRDRLEASGPRLTDTQYF. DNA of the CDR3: TGCGCCAGCAGTCAACGAGACCGTTTAGAGGCTAGCGGGCCACGGCTCACAGATACGCAGTATTTT.

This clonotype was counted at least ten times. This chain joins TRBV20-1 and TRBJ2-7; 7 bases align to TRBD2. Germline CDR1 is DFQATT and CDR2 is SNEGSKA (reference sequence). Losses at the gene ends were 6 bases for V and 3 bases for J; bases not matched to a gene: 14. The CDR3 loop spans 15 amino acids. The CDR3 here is CSAILGRESIYEQYF. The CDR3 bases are TGCAGTGCCATTCTGGGGCGGGAGAGTATCTACGAGCAGTACTTC.

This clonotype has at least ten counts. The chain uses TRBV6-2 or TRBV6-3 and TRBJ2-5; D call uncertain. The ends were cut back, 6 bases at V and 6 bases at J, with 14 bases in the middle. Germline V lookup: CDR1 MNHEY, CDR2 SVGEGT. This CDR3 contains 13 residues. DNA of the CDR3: TGTGCCAGCAGCCGAGACCTAACCCAGACCCAGTACTTC. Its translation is CASSRDLTQTQYF.

The CDR3 nucleotides are TGTGCCAGCAGCTCAGATAGCGGGAGGGAGCAGTACTTC. Its translation is CASSSDSGREQYF. The chain recombines TRBV11-3 with TRBJ2-7, with TRBD2 matching 10 bases. This CDR3 has 13 amino acids. V shed 4 bases and J 7 bases; nucleotides not matched to a gene: 4. Germline CDR1 is SGHNT and CDR2 is YENEEA.

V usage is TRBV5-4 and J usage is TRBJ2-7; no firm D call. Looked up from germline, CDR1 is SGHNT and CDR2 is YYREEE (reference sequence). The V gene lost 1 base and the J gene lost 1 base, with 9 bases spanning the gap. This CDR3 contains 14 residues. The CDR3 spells CASSLRNVSYEQYF. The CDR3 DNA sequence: TGTGCCAGCAGCTTGAGAAATGTATCCTACGAGCAGTACTTC.

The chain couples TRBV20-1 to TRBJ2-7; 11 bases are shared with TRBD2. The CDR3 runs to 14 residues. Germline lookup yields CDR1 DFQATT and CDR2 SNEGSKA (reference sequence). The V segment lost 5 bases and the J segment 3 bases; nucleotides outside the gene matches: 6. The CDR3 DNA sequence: TGCAGTGCTCGAAAGGGACTAGCGGTCTACGAGCAGTACTTC. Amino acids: CSARKGLAVYEQYF.

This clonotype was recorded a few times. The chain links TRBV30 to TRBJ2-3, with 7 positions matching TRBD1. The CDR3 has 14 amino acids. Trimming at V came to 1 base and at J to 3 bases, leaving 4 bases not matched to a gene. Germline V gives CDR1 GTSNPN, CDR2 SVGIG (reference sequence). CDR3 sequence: CAWSGQGVTDTQYF. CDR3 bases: TGTGCCTGGAGTGGACAGGGAGTGACAGATACGCAGTATTTT. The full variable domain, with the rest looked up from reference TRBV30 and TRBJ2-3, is SQTIHQWPATLVQPVGSPLSLECTVEGTSNPNLYWYRQAAGRGLQLLFYSVGIGQISSEVPQNLSASRPQDRQFILSSKKLLLSDSGFYLCAWSGQGVTDTQYFGPGTRLTVL.

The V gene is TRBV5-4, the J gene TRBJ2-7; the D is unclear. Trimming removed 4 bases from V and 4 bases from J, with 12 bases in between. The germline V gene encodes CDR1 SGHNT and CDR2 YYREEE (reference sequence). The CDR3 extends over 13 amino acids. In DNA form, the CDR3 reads TGTGCCAGCAGCACCGGAAAGCTTTACGAGCAGTACTTC. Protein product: CASSTGKLYEQYF.

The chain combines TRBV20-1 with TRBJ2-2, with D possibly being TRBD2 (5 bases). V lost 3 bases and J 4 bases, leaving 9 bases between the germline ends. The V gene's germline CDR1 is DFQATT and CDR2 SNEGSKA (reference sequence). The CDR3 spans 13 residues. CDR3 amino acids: CSASPAGTGELFF. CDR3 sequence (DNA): TGCAGTGCTAGCCCTGCGGGCACCGGGGAGCTGTTTTTT.

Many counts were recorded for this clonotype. Here the CDR3 reads CSARFPLRQGSNQPQHF. The DNA for the CDR3 is TGCAGTGCTAGGTTTCCTCTCCGACAGGGCAGCAATCAGCCCCAGCATTTT. The chain uses TRBV20-1 and TRBJ1-5, with 7 bases lining up with TRBD1. The CDR3 extends over 17 amino acids. Germline V gene data show CDR1 as DFQATT and CDR2 as SNEGSKA (reference sequence). With 3 bases clipped from V and 1 base from J, the junction kept 12 bases outside the gene matches.

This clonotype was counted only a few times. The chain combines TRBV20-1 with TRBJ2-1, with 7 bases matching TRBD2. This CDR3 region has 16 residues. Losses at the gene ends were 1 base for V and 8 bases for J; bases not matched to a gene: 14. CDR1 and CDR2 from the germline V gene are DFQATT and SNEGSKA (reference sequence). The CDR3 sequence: CSARVGRELALDEQFF. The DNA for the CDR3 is TGCAGTGCTAGAGTTGGAAGGGAACTAGCGCTAGATGAGCAGTTCTTC.

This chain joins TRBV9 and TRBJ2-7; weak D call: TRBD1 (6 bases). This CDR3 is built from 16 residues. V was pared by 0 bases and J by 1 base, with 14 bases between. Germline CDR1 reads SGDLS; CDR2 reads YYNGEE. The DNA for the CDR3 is TGTGCCAGCAGCGTAGGGGGTGGGGGCAGTTCCTACGAGCAGTACTTC. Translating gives CASSVGGGGSSYEQYF.

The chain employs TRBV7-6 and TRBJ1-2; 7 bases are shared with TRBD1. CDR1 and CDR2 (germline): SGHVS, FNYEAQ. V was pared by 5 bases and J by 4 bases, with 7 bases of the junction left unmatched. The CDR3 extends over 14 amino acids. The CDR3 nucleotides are TGTGCCAGCAGCCGGGGGACAGTAGGCTATGGCTACACCTTC. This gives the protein CASSRGTVGYGYTF.

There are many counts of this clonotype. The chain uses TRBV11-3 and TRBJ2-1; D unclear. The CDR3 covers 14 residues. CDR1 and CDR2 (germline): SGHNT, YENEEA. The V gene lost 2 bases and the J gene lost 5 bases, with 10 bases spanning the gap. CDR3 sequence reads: CASSLSPVDNEQFF. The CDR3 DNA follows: TGTGCCAGCAGCTTATCTCCGGTGGACAATGAGCAGTTCTTC.

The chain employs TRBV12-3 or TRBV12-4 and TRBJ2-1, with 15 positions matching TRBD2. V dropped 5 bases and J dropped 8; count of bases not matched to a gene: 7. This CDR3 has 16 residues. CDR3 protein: CASSPPGLAGGDEQFF. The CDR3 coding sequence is TGTGCCAGCAGTCCCCCGGGACTAGCGGGGGGCGATGAGCAGTTCTTC.

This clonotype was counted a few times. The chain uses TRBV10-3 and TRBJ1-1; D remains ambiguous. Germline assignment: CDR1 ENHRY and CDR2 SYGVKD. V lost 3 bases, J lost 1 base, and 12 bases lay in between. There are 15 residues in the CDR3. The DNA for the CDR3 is TGTGCCATCAGTGACCGCACAGAACCGAACACTGAAGCTTTCTTT. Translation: CAISDRTEPNTEAFF.

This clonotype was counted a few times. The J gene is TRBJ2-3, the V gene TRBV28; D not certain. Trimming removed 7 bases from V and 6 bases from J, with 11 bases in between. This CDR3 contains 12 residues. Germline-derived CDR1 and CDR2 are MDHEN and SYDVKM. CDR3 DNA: TGTGCCAGCACCGCAGTAGGGGATACGCAGTATTTT. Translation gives CASTAVGDTQYF.

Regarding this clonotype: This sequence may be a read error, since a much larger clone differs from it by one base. This CDR3 reads CASNRTSGRGDTQYF. DNA for the CDR3: TGTGCCAGCAACCGGACTAGCGGGAGGGGAGATACGCAGTATTTT. This chain uses TRBV3-1 with TRBJ2-3; 15 nucleotides agree with TRBD2. J lost 5 bases, V lost 7 bases, and 4 bases had no gene match. The CDR3 is 15 residues long. The germline CDR1 and CDR2 sequences are LGHDT and YNNKEL (reference sequence).

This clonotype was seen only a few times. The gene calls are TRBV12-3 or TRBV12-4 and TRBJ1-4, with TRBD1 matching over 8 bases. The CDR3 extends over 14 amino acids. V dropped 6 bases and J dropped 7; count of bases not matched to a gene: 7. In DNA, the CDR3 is TGTGCCAGCAGCTACGGACAGGGTCGTGAAAAACTGTTTTTT. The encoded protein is CASSYGQGREKLFF.

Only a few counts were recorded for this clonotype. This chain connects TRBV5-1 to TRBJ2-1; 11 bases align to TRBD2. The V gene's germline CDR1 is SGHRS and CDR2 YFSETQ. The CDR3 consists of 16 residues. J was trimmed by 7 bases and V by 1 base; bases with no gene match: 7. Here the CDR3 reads CASSLQGSGRGNEQFF. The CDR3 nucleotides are TGCGCCAGCAGCTTGCAAGGTAGCGGGAGGGGTAATGAGCAGTTCTTC. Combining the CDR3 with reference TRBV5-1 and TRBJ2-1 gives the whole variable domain KAGVTQTPRYLIKTRGQQVTLSCSPISGHRSVSWYQQTPGQGLQFLFEYFSETQRNKGNFPGRFSGRQFSNSRSEMNVSTLELGDSALYLCASSLQGSGRGNEQFFGPGTRLTVL.

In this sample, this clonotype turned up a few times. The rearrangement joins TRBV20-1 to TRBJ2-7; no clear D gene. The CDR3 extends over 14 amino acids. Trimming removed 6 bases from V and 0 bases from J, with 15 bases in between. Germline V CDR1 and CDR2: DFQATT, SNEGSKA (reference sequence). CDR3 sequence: CSAKYPSVSYEQYF. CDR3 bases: TGCAGTGCCAAATATCCCTCAGTCTCCTACGAGCAGTACTTC.

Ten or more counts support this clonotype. CDR3 bases: TGCAGCCTTCTGGGGGCGGGGAGCACAGATACGCAGTATTTT. Amino acids: CSLLGAGSTDTQYF. This chain joins TRBV29-1 and TRBJ2-3; possibly TRBD1 or TRBD2 for D (6 bases each). The CDR3 contains 14 residues. The V and J ends lost 8 bases and 0 bases respectively, with 15 bases between them. Germline-derived CDR1 and CDR2 are SQVTM and ANQGSEA.

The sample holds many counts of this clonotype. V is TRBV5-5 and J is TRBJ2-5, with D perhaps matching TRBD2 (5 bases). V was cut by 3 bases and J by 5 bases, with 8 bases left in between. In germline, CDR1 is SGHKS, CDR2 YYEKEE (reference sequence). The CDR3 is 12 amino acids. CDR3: CASSSGWETQYF. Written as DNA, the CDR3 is TGTGCCAGCAGCTCGGGATGGGAGACCCAGTACTTC.

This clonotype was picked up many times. The DNA of the CDR3 is TGTGCCAGCAGCCGCCGGTTGGAGTCGTATGAGCAGTTCTTC. Amino acid sequence: CASSRRLESYEQFF. This rearrangement joins TRBV6-2 or TRBV6-3 to TRBJ2-1, with D hard to call. The CDR3 runs 14 residues. Germline V gene sequence: CDR1 MNHEY, CDR2 SVGEGT. V lost 6 bases and J 8 bases, leaving 17 bases between the germline ends.

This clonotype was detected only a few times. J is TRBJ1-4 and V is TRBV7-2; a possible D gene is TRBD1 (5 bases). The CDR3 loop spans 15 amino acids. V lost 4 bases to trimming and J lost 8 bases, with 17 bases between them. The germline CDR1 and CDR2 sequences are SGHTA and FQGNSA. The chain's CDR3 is CASSWRGGLGEKLFF. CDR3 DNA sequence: TGTGCCAGCAGCTGGAGGGGAGGCCTTGGCGAAAAACTGTTTTTT. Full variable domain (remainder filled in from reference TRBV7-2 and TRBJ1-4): GAGVSQSPSNKVTEKGKDVELRCDPISGHTALYWYRQSLGQGLEFLIYFQGNSAPDKSGLPSDRFSAERTGGSVSTLTIQRTQQEDSAVYLCASSWRGGLGEKLFFGSGTQLSVL.

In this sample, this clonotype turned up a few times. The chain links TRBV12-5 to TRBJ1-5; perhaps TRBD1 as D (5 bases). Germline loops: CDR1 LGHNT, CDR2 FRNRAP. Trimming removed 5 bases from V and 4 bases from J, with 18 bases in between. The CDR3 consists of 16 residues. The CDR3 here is CASGTDRDLGNQPQHF. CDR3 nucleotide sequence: TGTGCTAGTGGTACCGACCGGGACCTCGGGAATCAGCCCCAGCATTTT.